The 23 T cell receptor beta chains below were found in one sample sequenced in a study of response to subunit inactivated influenza vaccine. In TCRdb, the RT-PCR reads were re-called with MiXCR into one record per CDR3 protein. Of about 240,000 distinct CDR3 sequences in the sample, 12% are singletons; the top ten hold about 7.8%. The specimen was non-naive T cells sorted from PBMCs, collected 14 to 15 days before vaccination. Receptors were obtained from a middle-aged man who received an inactivated influenza vaccine.

This clonotype was counted many times. This chain links TRBV20-1 with TRBJ1-2; a weak D match, TRBD1 (5 bases). V was pared by 3 bases and J by 5 bases, with 10 bases between. Germline V lookup: CDR1 DFQATT, CDR2 SNEGSKA (reference sequence). This CDR3 contains 12 residues. The CDR3 loop reads CSARVRTYGYTF. The CDR3 DNA sequence: TGCAGTGCTAGGGTCAGGACATATGGCTACACCTTC.

The chain has TRBV27 and TRBJ2-7, with a weak D call TRBD1 (6 bases). Trimming left V 4 bases short and J 1 base short, with 14 bases between. The germline gives CDR1 MNHEY, CDR2 SMNVEV (reference sequence). This CDR3 has 15 amino acids. The CDR3 DNA is TGTGCCAGCAGTTCGGACCCAGGGGAATCCTACGAGCAGTACTTC. It specifies CASSSDPGESYEQYF.

This clonotype was found a few times. The gene calls are TRBV28 and TRBJ2-4; 7 bases are shared with TRBD2. In germline, CDR1 is MDHEN, CDR2 SYDVKM. The CDR3 runs 16 residues. Trimming at V came to 1 base and at J to 0 bases, leaving 3 bases not matched to a gene. The CDR3 region is CASSLSASGAKNIQYF. The CDR3 region has the DNA TGTGCCAGCAGTTTATCTGCTAGCGGAGCCAAAAACATTCAGTACTTC.

This clonotype was seen a few times. J is TRBJ1-2 and V is TRBV5-1; 11 bases line up with TRBD1. This CDR3 is 15 amino acids long. CDR1 and CDR2 from the germline V gene are SGHRS and YFSETQ. V trimming: 0 bases; J trimming: 8 bases; junction bases outside the gene matches: 6. CDR3 nucleotides: TGCGCCAGCAGCTTGGCGGGGACAGGGGGTGAGGGCTACACCTTC. Translating gives CASSLAGTGGEGYTF.

This clonotype showed up many times. The V and J genes are TRBV7-8 and TRBJ2-2; the D gene is possibly TRBD2 (6 bases). The CDR3 runs to 15 residues. V lost 5 bases to trimming and J lost 1 base, with 11 bases between them. In germline, CDR1 is SGHVS, CDR2 FQNEAQ. The DNA for the CDR3 is TGTGCCAGCAGCGACGGGAGATTGAACACCGGGGAGCTGTTTTTT. Its translation is CASSDGRLNTGELFF. Looking up the rest from reference TRBV7-8 and TRBJ2-2 gives the full variable domain: GAGVSQSPRYKVAKRGQDVALRCDPISGHVSLFWYQQALGQGPEFLTYFQNEAQLDKSGLPSDRFFAERPEGSVSTLKIQRTQQEDSAVYLCASSDGRLNTGELFFGEGSRLTVL.

The chain combines TRBV20-1 with TRBJ2-1; either TRBD1 or TRBD2 may supply D (5 bases each). The germline CDR1 and CDR2 sequences are DFQATT and SNEGSKA (reference sequence). The CDR3 length is 12 residues. The V and J ends lost 6 bases and 13 bases respectively, with 19 bases between them. DNA for the CDR3: TGCAGTGCCTTCTCGGGTGGGACGCAACAGTTCTTC. This encodes CSAFSGGTQQFF.

This clonotype has just a few counts. This rearrangement joins TRBV18 to TRBJ2-3; no definite D call. Trimming shortened V by 3 bases and J by 0 bases, and 7 bases separated the two germline ends. The V gene's germline CDR1 is KGHSH and CDR2 LQKENI. This CDR3 has 14 amino acids. The CDR3 region is CASSPRSSTDTQYF. DNA of the CDR3: TGTGCCAGCTCACCCCGGTCTAGCACAGATACGCAGTATTTT. The complete variable domain, with remaining parts taken from reference TRBV18 and TRBJ2-3, reads NAGVMQNPRHLVRRRGQEARLRCSPMKGHSHVYWYRQLPEEGLKFMVYLQKENIIDESGMPKERFSAEFPKEGPSILRIQQVVRGDSAAYFCASSPRSSTDTQYFGPGTRLTVL.

This chain links TRBV2 with TRBJ2-7; 9 nucleotides line up with TRBD1. Germline V gene sequence: CDR1 SNHLY, CDR2 FYNNEI. The V and J ends lost 2 bases and 1 base, in that order; junction bases with no gene match: 6. The CDR3 contains 16 residues. In nucleotides, the CDR3 is TGTGCCAGCAGTGAACCCCGGGACAGGGATTCCTACGAGCAGTACTTC. This sequence encodes CASSEPRDRDSYEQYF.

This clonotype turned up a few times. The chain employs TRBV4-3 and TRBJ2-3, with a possible D match to TRBD2 (6 bases). V lost 3 bases to trimming and J lost 3 bases, with 10 bases between them. Germline CDR1 LGHNA, CDR2 YSLEER. The CDR3 consists of 14 residues. CDR3 DNA sequence: TGCGCCAGCAGCCAGGGAGGAGATACAGATACGCAGTATTTT. Its protein is CASSQGGDTDTQYF.

The chain links TRBV28 to TRBJ2-7, with TRBD2 as a possible D gene (5 bases). Per germline, CDR1 MDHEN and CDR2 SYDVKM. The CDR3 contains 12 residues. Trimming took 4 bases from V and 6 from J, leaving 10 bases between them. The CDR3 spells CASSSVEGEQYF. For the CDR3, the DNA is TGTGCCAGCAGTTCGGTCGAGGGCGAGCAGTACTTC.

This clonotype was detected a few times. The chain recombines TRBV2 with TRBJ1-2; D is uncertain. Trimming stripped 2 bases from V and 4 bases from J, with 11 bases between. The CDR3 is 14 amino acids. In germline, CDR1 is SNHLY, CDR2 FYNNEI. The CDR3 nucleotides read TGTGCCAGCAGTGAAAGCGTCCCGGGCTATGGCTACACCTTC. Residues: CASSESVPGYGYTF.

The table lists this clonotype with a few counts. The chain joins TRBV12-3 or TRBV12-4 to TRBJ2-2; the match to TRBD2 covers 12 bases. Trimming took 4 bases from V and 5 from J; bases not matched to a gene: 2. This CDR3 comprises 15 residues. In DNA, the CDR3 is TGTGCCAGCAGTTCTAGCGGGGGGGCGACCGGGGAGCTGTTTTTT. It specifies CASSSSGGATGELFF.

In its sample, this clonotype was seen a few times. The chain links TRBV7-2 to TRBJ2-7, with 7 bases lining up with TRBD1. This CDR3 is built from 13 residues. Germline lookup yields CDR1 SGHTA and CDR2 FQGNSA. V was clipped by 2 bases and J by 11 bases; unmatched bases: 9. DNA of the CDR3: TGTGCCAGCAGCTTAAATCGGGACAGCATGAAGTACTTC. It encodes CASSLNRDSMKYF.

This clonotype was counted only a few times. This chain uses TRBV14 with TRBJ2-1; 11 positions match TRBD2. The germline V gene has CDR1 SGHDN and CDR2 FVKESK. The CDR3 consists of 14 residues. After removal of 2 bases from V and 13 bases from J, the junction contained 7 bases not matched to a gene. CDR3 nucleotides: TGTGCCAGCAGCCAACCGGGACTAGCGGAGAAACAGTTCTTC. It yields the protein CASSQPGLAEKQFF.

The V gene is TRBV20-1, the J gene TRBJ2-6; D remains unclear. The CDR3 extends over 16 amino acids. V lost 6 bases and J 0 bases, leaving 15 bases between the germline ends. CDR1 and CDR2 (germline): DFQATT, SNEGSKA (reference sequence). The CDR3 is CSARPIGLSGANVLTF. As DNA, the CDR3 is TGCAGTGCGAGACCCATCGGGCTCTCTGGGGCCAACGTCCTGACTTTC.

This clonotype has a count of ten or more. The chain is built from TRBV4-3 and TRBJ2-2; D remains unclear. Trimming shortened V by 0 bases and J by 7 bases, and 15 bases separated the two germline ends. The CDR3 contains 16 residues. Germline V gene sequence: CDR1 LGHNA, CDR2 YSLEER. In DNA form, the CDR3 reads TGCGCCAGCAGCCAAGATCTGGCCAGCGTGGGCGGGGAGCTGTTTTTT. As protein: CASSQDLASVGGELFF.

This clonotype was found a few times. V usage is TRBV20-1 and J usage is TRBJ1-5, with D possibly being TRBD1 (5 bases). Germline V gene sequence: CDR1 DFQATT, CDR2 SNEGSKA (reference sequence). V was cut by 0 bases and J by 3 bases, with 12 bases left in between. This CDR3 is built from 15 residues. CDR3 region: CSARETGGANQPQHF. The CDR3 DNA is TGCAGTGCTAGAGAGACCGGAGGGGCCAATCAGCCCCAGCATTTT.

The CDR3 reads CASSLGGADYEQYF. CDR3 in DNA: TGTGCCAGCAGCTTGGGGGGGGCTGACTACGAGCAGTACTTC. The chain recombines TRBV7-9 with TRBJ2-7; possibly TRBD2 for D (7 bases). This CDR3 spans 14 amino acids. V was pared by 3 bases and J by 3 bases, with 12 bases between. Per the germline V gene, CDR1 is SEHNR and CDR2 is FQNEAQ (reference sequence).

This clonotype was observed a handful of times. The chain couples TRBV2 to TRBJ2-7, with TRBD2 matching over 8 bases. Per germline, CDR1 SNHLY and CDR2 FYNNEI. V shed 9 bases and J 2 bases; nucleotides not matched to a gene: 6. The CDR3 extends over 13 amino acids. DNA for the CDR3: TGTGCCAGTCGAGTAGCGGGACCCTACGAGCAGTACTTC. It yields the protein CASRVAGPYEQYF.

J is TRBJ1-1 and V is TRBV6-2 or TRBV6-3; D perhaps matches TRBD1 (5 bases). The V end lost 6 bases, the J end lost 4 bases, and 12 bases lay between the germline ends. The germline V gene encodes CDR1 MNHEY and CDR2 SVGEGT. The CDR3 runs to 13 residues. The CDR3 DNA reads TGTGCCAGCAGCCCAGGGTGGAGCACTGAAGCTTTCTTT. Its protein product is CASSPGWSTEAFF.

V usage is TRBV7-2 and J usage is TRBJ1-3; D unresolved. The CDR3 sequence is 16 residues long. Between the trimmed V and J ends, which lost 1 base and 2 bases, there was a span of 12 bases. Germline V CDR1 and CDR2: SGHTA, FQGNSA. This chain's CDR3 is CASSLGGGSTGNTIYF. The CDR3, as DNA: TGTGCCAGCAGCTTAGGGGGAGGCAGCACTGGAAACACCATATATTTT.

This clonotype showed up just a few times. CDR3 region: CASSGRVYTGELFF. The CDR3 DNA follows: TGTGCCAGCAGCGGAAGGGTCTACACCGGGGAGCTGTTTTTT. The J gene is TRBJ2-2, the V gene TRBV11-1, with D unclear. This CDR3 has 14 residues. Deletions cut 5 bases from V and 3 bases from J, with 10 bases between. CDR1 and CDR2 (germline): SGHAT, FQDESV (reference sequence).

This clonotype was counted at least ten times. CDR3 nucleotides: TGTGCCATCAGTGATTTACCGGGCCTAGCGAACACCGGGGAGCTGTTTTTT. Encoded protein: CAISDLPGLANTGELFF. The rearrangement joins TRBV10-3 to TRBJ2-2; D not resolved. The CDR3 consists of 17 residues. Germline values: CDR1 ENHRY, CDR2 SYGVKD. Deletions cut 3 bases from V and 0 bases from J, with 14 bases between.